This is a list of T cell receptor beta chains from one sample in a study of Ad26.COV2.S vaccination and SARS-CoV-2 variants. The method was immunoSEQ multiplex PCR; TCRdb's version includes in-frame clones alone and lacks a portion of them. The table includes roughly 510,000 clones, about 83% detected once. Sequenced here: peripheral blood, sampled in a trial of Ad26.COV2.S vaccine versus placebo. These receptors were taken from a person aged 18-65 years who received the Ad26.COV2.S COVID-19 vaccine or a placebo. CDR3s leave out the opening cysteine and the closing phenylalanine or tryptophan. The order of the fields is J gene, V gene, CDR3 protein.

>TRBJ1-5|TRBV6-5
ASTEQTSLEPQH
>TRBJ2-7|TRBV6-2/TRBV6-3
ASSWTRSYEQY
>TRBJ1-3|TRBV30
AWGGGNTIY
>TRBJ2-1|TRBV27
ASRYDRAHNEQF
>TRBJ1-3|TRBV7-2
ASSSPRNTIY
>TRBJ2-7|TRBV29-1
SAGTPSYEQY
>TRBJ2-2|TRBV19
ASRVGTNTGELF
>TRBJ2-5|TRBV28
ASRLAGAGETQY
>TRBJ1-1|TRBV27
ASSFSRSTDSEAF
>TRBJ1-5|TRBV7-8
ASSKGRVVTNSNQPQH
>TRBJ2-7|TRBV28
ASSSPSAVGSYEQY
>TRBJ2-6|TRBV7-8
ASSLGITGSRGANVLT
>TRBJ2-5|TRBV7-9
ASSLGGAGETQY
>TRBJ2-2|TRBV5-1
ASSLGGHGTGELF
>TRBJ1-3|TRBV6-1
ASSVYRDTSGNTIY
>TRBJ2-1|TRBV2
ASSVVGRVHEQF
>TRBJ1-6|TRBV5-6
ASSVELRNSPLH
>TRBJ2-2|TRBV2
ASNAANTGELF
>TRBJ1-5|TRBV4-2
ASSQLLSRGHSDQPQH
>TRBJ2-7|TRBV19
ASSPGQDYEQY
>TRBJ1-2|TRBV15
ATSSLRATEGYT
>TRBJ2-7|TRBV6-5
ASRVLAGGYEQY
>TRBJ1-5|TRBV27
ASSLSGDGQPQH
>TRBJ2-3|TRBV5-4
ASSFLGQGFPDTQY
>TRBJ2-7|TRBV5-5
ASSTAGTGLGEQY
>TRBJ1-6|TRBV5-1
ASSLAGTNNSPLH
>TRBJ2-1|TRBV27
ASSRAGFTSGYNEQF
>TRBJ2-2|TRBV27
ASSLGQANTGELF
>TRBJ2-7|TRBV2
ASDKTGLSYEQY
>TRBJ2-3|TRBV27
ASSFRGASGRSFTDTQY
>TRBJ2-7|TRBV6-5
ASRTSGSLYEQY
>TRBJ2-5|TRBV5-1
ATARGDQETQY
>TRBJ2-7|TRBV29-1
SVGGGYEQY
>TRBJ1-3|TRBV9
ASSVEGNRLSGNTIY
>TRBJ2-3|TRBV9
ASSPRPRADTQY
>TRBJ1-6|TRBV3-1/TRBV3-2
ASSQGQGLNSPLH
>TRBJ2-5|TRBV4-1
ASSQGLVTAETQY
>TRBJ1-3|TRBV5-1
ASSLSGGLTGNTIY
>TRBJ2-7|TRBV9
ASSPSTALSYEQY
>TRBJ1-3|TRBV18
ASSPNAGDTIY
>TRBJ1-1|TRBV5-4
ASSLQRDLNTEAF
>TRBJ2-5|TRBV4-2
ASSNQQGPGAQY
>TRBJ1-1|TRBV30
AWSVRGEAF
>TRBJ2-7|TRBV6-5
ASSPDRGFEQY
>TRBJ2-7|TRBV7-6
ASSLGQPSYEQY